One sample yielded the 20 T cell receptor beta chains listed below, sequenced in a study of T cells after yellow fever vaccination (dated by TCRdb to between 2019 and 2020). The method behind the library was 5' RACE. TCRdb records Illumina NovaSeq 6000 as the sequencer. The public reads were reprocessed in TCRdb via fastp at Q25 and MiXCR, keeping in-frame beta chains. Rows merge per CDR3 protein into single entries with the most common DNA and genes. The sample table holds 300,000 to 350,000 distinct CDR3 sequences, of which roughly 4% were seen once. The leading ten clones occupy roughly 24% of the sample. According to the study, the label for this sample's treatment or condition signals: live attenuated yellow fever vaccine strain. The source was PBMCs, collected 5 days after the yellow fever booster vaccination. These receptors were obtained from a man between 18 and 29 years old who received the YFV17D yellow fever vaccine.

This clonotype was picked up many times. The chain links TRBV9 to TRBJ1-1, with 9 positions matching TRBD1. V shed 6 bases and J 3 bases; nucleotides not matched to a gene: 12. CDR3 length equals 16 residues. Germline-derived CDR1 and CDR2 are SGDLS and YYNGEE. The CDR3 nucleotides read TGTGCCAGCACCCGAACAGGGGGCCGGTACGACACTGAAGCTTTCTTT. Amino acids: CASTRTGGRYDTEAFF.

This clonotype was observed at least ten times. The chain has TRBV7-3 and TRBJ2-1, with 10 bases aligning to TRBD1. CDR3 length equals 18 residues. Trimming at V came to 5 bases and at J to 8 bases, leaving 18 bases not matched to a gene. Germline V gene sequence: CDR1 SGHTA, CDR2 FQGTGA. Written as DNA, the CDR3 is TGTGCCAGCAGCCCGGGACCGGGACAGGGGCGTTCTGGGGATGAGCAGTTCTTC. Translating it yields CASSPGPGQGRSGDEQFF.

This clonotype was detected ten times or more. J is TRBJ2-3 and V is TRBV20-1; perhaps TRBD2 as D (6 bases). The CDR3 has 15 residues. In germline, CDR1 is DFQATT, CDR2 SNEGSKA (reference sequence). Trimming left V 3 bases short and J 1 base short, with 14 bases between. The CDR3 region has the DNA TGCAGTGCTAGTCCCACTAGCCGGGGCACAGATACGCAGTATTTT. This codes for CSASPTSRGTDTQYF.

The CDR3 is CASTQLGWPYEQYF. The CDR3 DNA sequence: TGTGCCAGCACCCAGCTTGGGTGGCCTTACGAGCAGTACTTC. This chain connects TRBV27 to TRBJ2-7; D is ambiguous. Per germline, CDR1 MNHEY and CDR2 SMNVEV (reference sequence). The V gene lost 7 bases and the J gene lost 4 bases, with 17 bases spanning the gap. CDR3 length equals 14 residues.

The gene calls are TRBV12-3 or TRBV12-4 and TRBJ2-2; the D gene is possibly TRBD1 (6 bases). The CDR3 is 13 amino acids. Trimming cost V 5 bases and J 6 bases, with 10 bases left between them. CDR3 nucleotides: TGTGCCAGCAGTCCTGGACAGCCCGGGGAGCTGTTTTTT. Encoded protein: CASSPGQPGELFF.

This clonotype was found a few times. The V and J genes are TRBV27 and TRBJ2-7, with D possibly matching TRBD2 (6 bases). Trimming pared 10 bases from V and 6 bases from J, leaving 13 bases between. CDR3 length: 11 residues. Germline CDR1 MNHEY, CDR2 SMNVEV (reference sequence). CDR3 DNA sequence: TGTGCCACCTCGGGGGATGTCGAGCAGTACTTC. Its translation is CATSGDVEQYF.

This clonotype was counted at least ten times. The V gene is TRBV5-1, the J gene TRBJ1-3; 9 bases map to TRBD1. The CDR3 has 14 amino acids. Trimming removed 4 bases from V and 4 bases from J; junction bases left unmatched: 3. The germline V gene encodes CDR1 SGHRS and CDR2 YFSETQ. CDR3 sequence reads: CASSPGQGGNTIYF. The CDR3 DNA is TGCGCCAGCAGCCCGGGACAGGGAGGAAACACCATATATTTT.

In this sample, this clonotype turned up a few times. The rearrangement uses TRBV27 and TRBJ2-1; 7 positions match TRBD2. There are 14 residues in the CDR3. V lost 8 bases and J lost 2; bases outside the gene matches: 6. The germline CDR1 and CDR2 sequences are MNHEY and SMNVEV (reference sequence). As DNA, the CDR3 is TGTGCCAGCTGCCCGGGACTACCCTACAATGAGCAGTTCTTC. As protein: CASCPGLPYNEQFF.

V gene TRBV6-2 or TRBV6-3 combines with J gene TRBJ2-7; 8 bases match TRBD1. The germline CDR1 and CDR2 sequences are MNHEY and SVGEGT. J lost 6 bases, V lost 2 bases, and 3 bases had no gene match. The CDR3 consists of 13 residues. Here the CDR3 DNA reads TGTGCCAGCAGTTACGCAGGGGGCGGCGAGCAGTACGTC. This encodes CASSYAGGGEQYV.

Ten or more counts support this clonotype. The chain recombines TRBV14 with TRBJ2-7; possibly TRBD2 for D (6 bases). CDR3 length: 15 residues. The germline V gene encodes CDR1 SGHDN and CDR2 FVKESK. V was trimmed by 4 bases and J by 3 bases, leaving 16 bases between them. The DNA of the CDR3 is TGTGCCAGCAGCCTAGGGACTGCCCCGGGCTACGAGCAGTACGTC. This sequence encodes CASSLGTAPGYEQYV.

This clonotype was seen ten or more times. The chain combines TRBV28 with TRBJ2-3; D is perhaps TRBD2 (5 bases). Trimming stripped 2 bases from V and 3 bases from J, with 12 bases between. Germline CDR1 reads MDHEN; CDR2 reads SYDVKM. The CDR3 totals 15 residues. CDR3 region: CASSLIRGRTDTQYF. The CDR3 coding sequence is TGTGCCAGCAGTTTAATCAGAGGGCGTACAGATACGCAGTATTTT.

V usage is TRBV7-9 and J usage is TRBJ2-2; D remains ambiguous. V was pared by 4 bases and J by 10 bases, with 10 bases between. The germline V gene has CDR1 SEHNR and CDR2 FQNEAQ (reference sequence). The CDR3 runs to 12 residues. The DNA of the CDR3 is TGTGCCAGCAGCTCTCTAGAGACGGAGCTGTTTTTT. Amino acids: CASSSLETELFF.

This clonotype has at least ten counts. V and J are TRBV4-3 and TRBJ2-2, with 7 bases matching TRBD2. The CDR3 is 15 amino acids. The V segment lost 4 bases and the J segment 6 bases; nucleotides outside the gene matches: 8. Germline V gene sequence: CDR1 LGHNA, CDR2 YSLEER. The CDR3 spells CASSPMVRGAGELFF. CDR3 DNA: TGCGCCAGCAGCCCGATGGTTCGGGGGGCCGGGGAGCTGTTTTTT.

This clonotype was seen a few times. The chain has TRBV24-1 and TRBJ2-3, with D unresolved. Germline assignment: CDR1 KGHDR and CDR2 SFDVKD. V was clipped by 4 bases and J by 2 bases, with 12 bases between them. The CDR3 loop spans 15 amino acids. As DNA, the CDR3 is TGTGCCACCAGTGACCAACGGATATCCACAGATACGCAGTATTTT. Its translation is CATSDQRISTDTQYF.

V is TRBV20-1 and J is TRBJ2-3; D gene unclear. CDR1 and CDR2 from the germline V gene are DFQATT and SNEGSKA (reference sequence). V was clipped by 3 bases and J by 4 bases, with 8 bases between them. CDR3 length equals 12 residues. Here the CDR3 DNA reads TGCAGTGCTAGCCCCGAGGCAGATACGCAGTATTTT. This gives the protein CSASPEADTQYF.

In this sample, this clonotype turned up many times. The chain uses TRBV6-1 and TRBJ1-1; no clear D. V lost 4 bases to trimming and J lost 12 bases, with 12 bases between them. In germline, CDR1 is MNHNS, CDR2 SASEGT. This CDR3 is built from 11 residues. The CDR3 nucleotides are TGTGCCAGCAGTGCAGCACCCCCTACTTTCTTT. Translating it yields CASSAAPPTFF.

In its sample, this clonotype was seen many times. The V and J genes are TRBV4-1 and TRBJ2-7; D not certain. The V gene's germline CDR1 is MGHRA and CDR2 YSYEKL. V was cut by 4 bases and J by 2 bases, with 12 bases left in between. The CDR3 totals 14 residues. The CDR3 bases are TGCGCCAGCAGCCTAAAGGACGGTACCTACGAGCAGTACGTC. Residues: CASSLKDGTYEQYV.

The table lists this clonotype with a few counts. This chain joins TRBV12-3 or TRBV12-4 and TRBJ1-2, with D perhaps TRBD1 (6 bases). This CDR3 contains 14 residues. V gave up 6 bases and J gave up 0 bases, with 11 bases separating them. The CDR3 bases are TGTGCCAGCAGATTGACAGGAGCTAACTATGGCTACACCTTC. Protein: CASRLTGANYGYTF.

This clonotype has a count of ten or more. The chain carries TRBV7-2 and TRBJ1-4, with TRBD1 identical over 8 bases. Germline V CDR1 and CDR2: SGHTA, FQGNSA. Trimming took 1 base from V and 10 from J; bases not matched to a gene: 8. The CDR3 spans 15 residues. CDR3 in DNA: TGTGCCAGCAGCTTAGAGGCAGGGGGCATCGGAAAACTGTTTTTT. It translates to CASSLEAGGIGKLFF. Looking up the rest from reference TRBV7-2 and TRBJ1-4 gives the full variable domain: GAGVSQSPSNKVTEKGKDVELRCDPISGHTALYWYRQSLGQGLEFLIYFQGNSAPDKSGLPSDRFSAERTGGSVSTLTIQRTQQEDSAVYLCASSLEAGGIGKLFFGSGTQLSVL.

This clonotype was found many times. The gene calls are TRBV4-1 and TRBJ1-6, with 7 bases identical to TRBD1. There are 15 residues in the CDR3. V shed 3 bases, J shed 6 bases, and the junction held 5 bases outside the gene matches. The germline CDR1 and CDR2 sequences are MGHRA and YSYEKL. CDR3 region: CASSQRQGPNSPLHF. The CDR3 DNA is TGCGCCAGCAGCCAGAGACAGGGCCCTAATTCACCCCTCCACTTT.